The 6 T cell receptor beta chains reported below all come from one sample, sequenced in a study of blood T cells in healthy people across ages. A second PCR, run for about 6 to 11 cycles, used a sample-barcoded 5' primer plus a J-beta primer mix. MiXCR, run by TCRdb on the 5' RACE reads, gives a single entry per CDR3 protein. This table has 650,000 or so distinct CDR3 sequences, about 50% appearing once. Sequencing input: blood. All receptors come from a woman over 75 in good health.

About this clonotype itself: The CDR3 carries no conserved terminal phenylalanine or tryptophan, so it likely arises from a read error. V is TRBV25-1 and J is TRBJ2-1; 9 bases align to TRBD1. Trimming took 6 bases from V and 12 from J; bases not matched to a gene: 15. The germline gives CDR1 MGHDK, CDR2 SYGVNS. The CDR3 is made up of 15 amino acids. The CDR3 bases are TGTGCCAGCAGCAGAACCGGGACAGGGAGGGATGGGCAGTTCATC. It is translated as CASSRTGTGRDGQFI.

The chain links TRBV7-2 to TRBJ2-4; D possibly corresponds to TRBD1 (6 bases). V lost 5 bases and J lost 4, with 12 bases in between. CDR1 is SGHTA and CDR2 is FQGNSA in the germline V gene. The CDR3 has 14 amino acids. CDR3 in DNA: TGTGCCAGCAGCAACCAGGGGAGTAAAAACATTCAGTACTTC. This gives the protein CASSNQGSKNIQYF.

The rearrangement uses TRBV6-5 and TRBJ2-3, with D unresolved. Germline V CDR1 and CDR2: MNHEY, SVGAGI. The V end was cut by 2 bases, the J end by 6 bases, with 12 bases between. The length of the CDR3 is 14 residues. CDR3 sequence (DNA): TGTGCCAGCAGTTACGACGGAAGGGCGGATACGCAGTATTTT. Translated: CASSYDGRADTQYF.

This clonotype was detected ten times or more. This rearrangement joins TRBV20-1 to TRBJ2-5, with a tentative D call TRBD2 (5 bases). The CDR3 runs to 11 residues. Germline CDR1 is DFQATT and CDR2 is SNEGSKA (reference sequence). V lost 6 bases and J 4 bases, leaving 9 bases between the germline ends. This CDR3 is CSAFRGETQYF. As DNA, the CDR3 is TGCAGTGCCTTCCGGGGAGAGACCCAGTACTTC.

This clonotype showed up just a few times. This chain links TRBV11-2 with TRBJ2-7, with TRBD2 as a possible D gene (5 bases). Trimming stripped 5 bases from V and 6 bases from J, with 8 bases between. Per germline, CDR1 SGHAT and CDR2 FQNNGV. The CDR3 sequence is 11 residues long. The CDR3 reads CASSLACEQYF. CDR3 nucleotides: TGTGCCAGCAGCCTAGCATGCGAGCAGTACTTC.

The rearrangement links TRBV6-2 or TRBV6-3 to TRBJ1-1, with 10 bases matching TRBD1. This CDR3 contains 13 residues. Germline V gene data show CDR1 as MNHEY and CDR2 as SVGEGT. Germline trimming cut 10 bases from V and 5 bases from J; bases unmatched to any gene: 7. CDR3 bases: TGTGCCACCGTCGGGACAGGGGTAACTGAAGCTTTCTTT. As protein: CATVGTGVTEAFF.